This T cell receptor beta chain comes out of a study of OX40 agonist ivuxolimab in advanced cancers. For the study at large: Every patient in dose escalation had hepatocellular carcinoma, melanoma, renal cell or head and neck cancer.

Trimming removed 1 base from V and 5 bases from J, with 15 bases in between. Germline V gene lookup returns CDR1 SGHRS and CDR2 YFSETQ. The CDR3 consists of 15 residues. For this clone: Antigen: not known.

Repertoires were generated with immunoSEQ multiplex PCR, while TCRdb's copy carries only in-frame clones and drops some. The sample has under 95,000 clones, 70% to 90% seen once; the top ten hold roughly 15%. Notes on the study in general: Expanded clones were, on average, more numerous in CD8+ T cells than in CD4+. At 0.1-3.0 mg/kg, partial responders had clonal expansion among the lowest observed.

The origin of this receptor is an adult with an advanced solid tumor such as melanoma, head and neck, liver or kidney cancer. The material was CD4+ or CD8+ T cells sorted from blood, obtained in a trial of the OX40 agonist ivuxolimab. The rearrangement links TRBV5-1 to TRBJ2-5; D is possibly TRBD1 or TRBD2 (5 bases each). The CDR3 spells CASSLSPGQRETQYF. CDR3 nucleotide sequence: TGCGCCAGCAGCTTGTCGCCAGGGCAGCGGGAGACCCAGTACTTC. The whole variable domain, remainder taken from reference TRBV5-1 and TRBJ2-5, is KAGVTQTPRYLIKTRGQQVTLSCSPISGHRSVSWYQQTPGQGLQFLFEYFSETQRNKGNFPGRFSGRQFSNSRSEMNVSTLELGDSALYLCASSLSPGQRETQYFGPGTRLLVL.